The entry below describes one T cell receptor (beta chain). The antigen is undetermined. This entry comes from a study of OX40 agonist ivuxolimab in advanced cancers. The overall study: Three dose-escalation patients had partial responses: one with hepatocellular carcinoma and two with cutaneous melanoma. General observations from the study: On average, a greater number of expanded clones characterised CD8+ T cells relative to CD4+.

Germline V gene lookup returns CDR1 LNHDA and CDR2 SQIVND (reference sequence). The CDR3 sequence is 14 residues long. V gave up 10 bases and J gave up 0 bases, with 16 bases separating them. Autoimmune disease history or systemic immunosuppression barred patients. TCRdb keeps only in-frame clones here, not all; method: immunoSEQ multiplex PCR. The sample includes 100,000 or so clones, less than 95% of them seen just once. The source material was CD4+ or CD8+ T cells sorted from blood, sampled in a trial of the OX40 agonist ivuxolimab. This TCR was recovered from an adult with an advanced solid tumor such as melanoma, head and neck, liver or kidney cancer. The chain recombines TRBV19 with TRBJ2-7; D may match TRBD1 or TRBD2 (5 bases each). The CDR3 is CATRTGPSSYEQYF. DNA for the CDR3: TGTGCCACGCGTACGGGACCGAGCTCCTACGAGCAGTACTTC.